This T cell receptor (beta chain) was identified during a study of blood T cell repertoires in COVID-19. This clone has just one count. Clones were sequenced by immunoSEQ multiplex PCR, and TCRdb holds only the in-frame ones, with some missing. This table has around 370,000 clones, around 89% appearing once. The length of the CDR3 is 14 residues. CDR1 and CDR2 (germline): SQVTM, ANQGSEA. Trimming cost V 6 bases and J 4 bases; bases outside gene matches: 9. The gene calls are TRBV29-1 and TRBJ2-1, with TRBD2 identical over 7 bases. The TCR comes from a woman aged 18-29 years who had recovered from COVID-19. The sample was PBMCs or T cells enriched from blood (not recorded which). The CDR3 is CSVELSSGYNEQFF. In DNA form, the CDR3 reads TGCAGCGTAGAACTATCTAGCGGTTACAATGAGCAGTTCTTC.